Sequencing of this T cell receptor beta chain was carried out in a study of PD-1 blockade in classical Hodgkin lymphoma. Time point here: cycle 4 day 1 (C4D1), after five to seven weeks of nivolumab. Every one of the patients relapsed after autologous stem cell transplantation (brentuximab vedotin exposure was variable). Assay used: immunoSEQ multiplex PCR; TCRdb lists only in-frame clones, some missing. In the table there are tens of thousands of clones, about 80% of which are singletons. The junction had 11 bases not matched to a gene; V was cut back by 4 bases and J by 7 bases. CDR3 length: 16 residues. Germline V lookup: CDR1 SGDLS, CDR2 YYNGEE.

This chain connects TRBV9 to TRBJ1-2, with 12 bases lining up with TRBD1. This sample comprised peripheral blood mononuclear cells (PBMCs), obtained before the fourth cycle of nivolumab. The receptor was isolated from a human donor with classical Hodgkin lymphoma. The CDR3 region has the DNA TGTGCCAGCAGCTTAGTCCCGGGACAGGGGGCAGTTGGCTACACCTTC. Its translation is CASSLVPGQGAVGYTF.